One sample yielded the 8 T cell receptor beta chains listed below, sequenced in a study of early stage breast cancer tumors. Assay: immunoSEQ multiplex PCR; the TCRdb copy retains only in-frame clones and omits some. The profile shows 28,000 or so clones, roughly 80% of them singletons. Sequenced: blood. These receptor sequences come from a person aged 40 to 50 with breast cancer.

This clone was detected only once. V usage is TRBV6-1 and J usage is TRBJ2-2, with D hard to call. The germline gives CDR1 MNHNS, CDR2 SASEGT. V was cut by 2 bases and J by 2 bases, with 9 bases left in between. There are 15 residues in the CDR3. The CDR3 sequence: CASSESRPNTGELFF. DNA for the CDR3: TGTGCCAGCAGTGAATCAAGACCCAACACCGGGGAGCTGTTTTTT.

The chain couples TRBV11-2 to TRBJ1-1, with 10 bases that match TRBD1. Germline lookup yields CDR1 SGHAT and CDR2 FQNNGV. The CDR3 spans 15 residues. V trimming: 5 bases; J trimming: 1 base; junction bases outside the gene matches: 4. The CDR3 here is CASSPGQGGNTEAFF. CDR3 DNA sequence: TGTGCCAGCAGCCCCGGACAGGGGGGGAACACTGAAGCTTTCTTT.

This chain connects TRBV10-1 to TRBJ1-1; a possible D gene is TRBD1 (6 bases). In germline, CDR1 is WNHNN, CDR2 SYGVQD (reference sequence). V lost 6 bases to trimming and J lost 1 base, with 21 bases between them. There are 17 residues in the CDR3. CDR3: CASSGDRRSSPNTEAFF. DNA of the CDR3: TGCGCCAGCAGCGGAGACAGGCGATCTAGTCCGAACACTGAAGCTTTCTTT.

CDR3 in DNA: TGTGCCAGCAGCCAAGACTCGACGGGTGGAGCTTTCTTT. Translated, it gives CASSQDSTGGAFF. This chain joins TRBV14 and TRBJ1-1; the D is unclear. With 0 bases removed from V and 10 bases from J, the gap between germline ends came to 12 bases. Germline CDR1 is SGHDN and CDR2 is FVKESK. The CDR3 contains 13 residues.

In DNA, the CDR3 is TGTGCCAGCAGCCCTGGAACAGTGAACACCGGGGAGCTGTTTTTT. Protein sequence: CASSPGTVNTGELFF. The chain uses TRBV5-4 and TRBJ2-2; D gene unclear. The CDR3 runs 15 residues. CDR1 is SGHNT and CDR2 is YYREEE in the germline V gene (reference sequence). Trimming removed 4 bases from V and 1 base from J, with 11 bases in between.

The rearrangement uses TRBV10-3 and TRBJ2-1, with 7 bases fitting TRBD2. Germline loops: CDR1 ENHRY, CDR2 SYGVKD. V lost 10 bases and J lost 2; bases outside the gene matches: 5. This CDR3 comprises 13 residues. The CDR3 is CATLAAAYNEQFF. The DNA for the CDR3 is TGTGCCACCCTAGCGGCGGCCTACAATGAGCAGTTCTTC.

V gene TRBV6-1 combines with J gene TRBJ1-1; 8 nucleotides match TRBD1. The CDR3 extends over 14 amino acids. V shed 7 bases and J 1 base; nucleotides not matched to a gene: 5. CDR1 is MNHNS and CDR2 is SASEGT in the germline V gene. The CDR3 DNA follows: TGTGCCAGCACCCGACAGGGGAAGAACACTGAAGCTTTCTTT. Residues: CASTRQGKNTEAFF.

The rearrangement links TRBV7-2 to TRBJ1-3; D gene ambiguous. The CDR3 loop spans 16 amino acids. Germline CDR1 is SGHTA and CDR2 is FQGNSA. The V end was cut by 5 bases, the J end by 5 bases, with 19 bases between. The CDR3 sequence: CASSPKGGSRRNTIYF. In DNA form, the CDR3 reads TGTGCCAGCAGCCCCAAGGGCGGGAGTAGACGAAACACCATATATTTT.